The next 9 T cell receptor beta chains were all read from a single sample in a study of blood T cell repertoires in COVID-19. Sequencing used immunoSEQ multiplex PCR; TCRdb keeps in-frame clones, though not all of them. The sample holds fewer than 120,000 clones, about 75% seen once. Sample: peripheral blood. The receptors originated from a woman over 75 with active or convalescent COVID-19.

The CDR3 here is CASSTTGGRSYEQYF. The CDR3 DNA reads TGTGCCAGTAGTACGACAGGGGGCCGTTCCTACGAGCAGTACTTC. The chain couples TRBV19 to TRBJ2-7; 10 bases map to TRBD1. The CDR3 is made up of 15 amino acids. The ends lost 4 bases at V and 1 base at J; junction bases unmatched: 4. CDR1 LNHDA and CDR2 SQIVND come from the germline V gene (reference sequence).

The genes are TRBV5-8 and TRBJ1-2; D remains ambiguous. Trimming left V 2 bases short and J 4 bases short, with 18 bases between. The CDR3 has 16 amino acids. The germline V gene has CDR1 SGHTS and CDR2 YDEGEE. This CDR3 is CASSFRESGRIYGYTF. The CDR3 DNA is TGTGCCAGCAGCTTTAGGGAGAGTGGACGGATCTATGGCTACACCTTC.

The chain couples TRBV2 to TRBJ2-4; 7 bases align to TRBD2. V shed 8 bases, J shed 0 bases, and the junction held 10 bases outside the gene matches. Germline assignment: CDR1 SNHLY and CDR2 FYNNEI. The CDR3 spans 16 residues. CDR3 region: CASGSGIKLAKNIQYF. As DNA, the CDR3 is TGTGCCAGCGGAAGCGGGATAAAATTAGCCAAAAACATTCAGTACTTC.

This chain connects TRBV6-2 or TRBV6-3 to TRBJ2-6; D is uncertain. Germline V gives CDR1 MNHEY, CDR2 SVGEGT. The CDR3 is made up of 15 amino acids. V was trimmed by 2 bases and J by 0 bases, leaving 5 bases between them. This chain's CDR3 is CASSYGHSGANVLTF. DNA of the CDR3: TGTGCCAGCAGTTACGGGCACTCTGGGGCCAACGTCCTGACTTTC.

V usage is TRBV18 and J usage is TRBJ2-7; D is possibly TRBD2 (5 bases). Germline values: CDR1 KGHSH, CDR2 LQKENI. Trimming pared 6 bases from V and 2 bases from J, leaving 14 bases between. There are 14 residues in the CDR3. The CDR3 DNA reads TGTGCCAGCTCCTTAAGCGGAGCCACCTACGAGCAGTACTTC. This translates into CASSLSGATYEQYF.

The genes are TRBV20-1 and TRBJ2-1; no clear D gene. The ends were cut back, 5 bases at V and 5 bases at J, with 4 bases in the middle. This CDR3 comprises 10 residues. CDR1 is DFQATT, CDR2 SNEGSKA, per germline (reference sequence). CDR3 residues: CSAPDNEQFF. In DNA form, the CDR3 reads TGCAGTGCTCCCGACAATGAGCAGTTCTTC.

In its sample, this clone was seen a few times. This rearrangement joins TRBV12-3 or TRBV12-4 to TRBJ1-2; the D gene is possibly TRBD1 (6 bases). The length of the CDR3 is 13 residues. V lost 6 bases and J lost 6, with 14 bases in between. CDR3 in DNA: TGTGCCAGCAGCCGACAGGCAGGGGATGGCTACACCTTC. The encoded protein is CASSRQAGDGYTF.

The chain joins TRBV29-1 to TRBJ1-1, with 7 bases fitting TRBD1. The junction had 5 bases not matched to a gene; V was cut back by 7 bases and J by 0 bases. The CDR3 spans 13 residues. The germline CDR1 and CDR2 sequences are SQVTM and ANQGSEA. The CDR3 sequence: CSALGGLNTEAFF. Written as DNA, the CDR3 is TGCAGCGCCCTAGGGGGCCTGAACACTGAAGCTTTCTTT.

CDR3 in DNA: TGTGCCAGCAGTGATGTAGGGGATACGAACACTGAAGCTTTCTTT. Translated: CASSDVGDTNTEAFF. This sequence joins TRBV2 and TRBJ1-1, with D maybe TRBD1 (5 bases). There are 15 residues in the CDR3. Germline V gives CDR1 SNHLY, CDR2 FYNNEI. V lost 3 bases, J lost 1 base, and 12 bases lay in between.